The 12 T cell receptor beta chains listed next were all sequenced from one sample in a study of blood T cell repertoires in COVID-19. The repertoire was sequenced with immunoSEQ multiplex PCR; TCRdb's copy has only in-frame clones and lacks some. Of roughly 95,000 clones detected, approximately 82% appear once; the ten largest clones hold 3.5% to 5%. The sample taken for sequencing was peripheral blood. The receptors stem from a man between 60 and 70 years old with acute or convalescent COVID-19.

This rearrangement joins TRBV6-2 or TRBV6-3 to TRBJ2-7; 12 nucleotides agree with TRBD2. CDR1 and CDR2 from the germline V gene are MNHEY and SVGEGT. This CDR3 contains 16 residues. J lost 3 bases, V lost 4 bases, and 7 bases had no gene match. CDR3 amino acids: CASSSLLAGGLYEQYF. The CDR3 nucleotides read TGTGCCAGCAGTTCCCTTCTAGCGGGGGGGCTCTACGAGCAGTACTTC.

This clone was counted a single time. The chain uses TRBV19 and TRBJ1-4; D uncertain. The CDR3 runs to 14 residues. The V end was cut by 4 bases, the J end by 1 base, with 7 bases between. In germline, CDR1 is LNHDA, CDR2 SQIVND (reference sequence). The CDR3 loop reads CASSKRRTNEKLFF. The CDR3 DNA reads TGTGCCAGTAGTAAGCGTCGAACTAATGAAAAACTGTTTTTT.

This chain joins TRBV12-3 or TRBV12-4 and TRBJ2-1; 9 nucleotides match TRBD1. The CDR3 covers 13 residues. V shed 3 bases and J 7 bases; nucleotides not matched to a gene: 1. CDR3 region: CASSFDRGNEQFF. The CDR3 DNA sequence: TGTGCCAGCAGTTTTGACAGGGGGAATGAGCAGTTCTTC.

The CDR3 protein is CASSHPGQGAEAFF. CDR3 in DNA: TGTGCCAGCAGTCATCCGGGTCAGGGGGCTGAAGCTTTCTTT. The chain links TRBV5-4 to TRBJ1-1; 7 positions match TRBD1. CDR1 SGHNT and CDR2 YYREEE come from the germline V gene (reference sequence). V lost 5 bases and J lost 6; bases outside the gene matches: 10. CDR3 size: 14 residues.

The chain links TRBV7-9 to TRBJ1-2; the D is unclear. The CDR3 contains 12 residues. Deletions cut 1 base from V and 4 bases from J, with 4 bases between. Germline-derived CDR1 and CDR2 are SEHNR and FQNEAQ (reference sequence). The CDR3 loop reads CASSLGSYGYTF. The CDR3 coding sequence is TGTGCCAGCAGCTTAGGGAGCTATGGCTACACCTTC.

This clone has only one observation. The chain employs TRBV19 and TRBJ2-2, with TRBD1 matching 7 bases. The germline CDR1 and CDR2 sequences are LNHDA and SQIVND (reference sequence). The V and J ends lost 7 bases and 3 bases, in that order; junction bases with no gene match: 5. The length of the CDR3 is 14 residues. Here the CDR3 DNA reads TGTGCCAGTAAAACAGGGGTGGACACCGGGGAGCTGTTTTTT. Translating gives CASKTGVDTGELFF.

The V call is TRBV7-9, the J call TRBJ1-2; D unclear. This CDR3 spans 13 amino acids. Per the germline V gene, CDR1 is SEHNR and CDR2 is FQNEAQ (reference sequence). With 1 base removed from V and 7 bases from J, the gap between germline ends came to 10 bases. CDR3 bases: TGTGCCAGCAGCTTAGTAGAGGGTGGTGGCTACACCTTC. It specifies CASSLVEGGGYTF.

This chain uses TRBV30 with TRBJ2-2; 8 nucleotides agree with TRBD1. The CDR3 extends over 15 amino acids. Trimming at V came to 3 bases and at J to 7 bases, leaving 10 bases not matched to a gene. Germline V gene sequence: CDR1 GTSNPN, CDR2 SVGIG (reference sequence). The CDR3 DNA reads as TGTGCCTGGAGGGGTACGGACAGGGTGGACGGGGAGCTGTTTTTT. This translates into CAWRGTDRVDGELFF.

This clone is a singleton in its sample. V usage is TRBV5-1 and J usage is TRBJ2-5, with D perhaps TRBD2 (5 bases). Trimming removed 0 bases at V and 5 bases at J, with 11 bases between. This CDR3 has 14 amino acids. Germline assignment: CDR1 SGHRS and CDR2 YFSETQ. The DNA for the CDR3 is TGCGCCAGCAGCTTGGGACGGGATAGGGAGACCCAGTACTTC. Residues: CASSLGRDRETQYF.

J is TRBJ1-1 and V is TRBV11-3, with a tentative D call TRBD1 (5 bases). The germline V gene encodes CDR1 SGHNT and CDR2 YENEEA. With 5 bases removed from V and 6 bases from J, the gap between germline ends came to 13 bases. The CDR3 length is 13 residues. The chain's CDR3 is CASSTPRVPEAFF. The CDR3 nucleotides are TGTGCCAGCAGCACCCCCAGGGTCCCTGAAGCTTTCTTT.

This clone was seen more than once but under ten times. The chain joins TRBV11-3 to TRBJ1-1; 7 bases match TRBD1. CDR1 is SGHNT and CDR2 is YENEEA in the germline V gene. Unmatched junction bases numbered 6, after V lost 7 bases and J lost 1 base. CDR3 length: 14 amino acids. The CDR3 here is CASKGQIWNTEAFF. The CDR3 DNA is TGTGCCAGCAAGGGACAGATCTGGAACACTGAAGCTTTCTTT.

The chain employs TRBV19 and TRBJ2-6; D unresolved. The ends were cut back, 6 bases at V and 2 bases at J, with 5 bases in the middle. CDR1 and CDR2 from the germline V gene are LNHDA and SQIVND (reference sequence). The CDR3 is 13 amino acids. The CDR3 nucleotides read TGTGCCAGTAGCCTTGCTGGGGCCAACGTCCTGACTTTC. Protein product: CASSLAGANVLTF.